The 21 T cell receptor beta chains presented below share a single source sample, sequenced in a study of beta chain features in type 1 diabetes (dated by TCRdb to the late 2010s). Library preparation employed the immunoSEQ multiplex PCR assay. The High Capacity cDNA Reverse Transcription Kit was used to reverse transcribe all of the isolated RNA, meaning that expressed TCRB transcripts were what got sequenced. TCRdb's version of the immuneACCESS table is confined to in-frame rearrangements and falls short of the full clone set. An unresolved V gene accounts for under half of the shortfall where checked; the remainder is of unknown origin. The sample includes approximately 250,000 clones, with roughly 17% observed a single time. Together, the top ten hold approximately 0.081% of the sample. Their target antigens are unknown. Paper-wide results and their limitations: Type 1 diabetes patients showed a moderate but significant shortening of TCRB CDR3 length in all four CD4+ subsets.

Sequencing was done on a sample of naive CD4+ T cells from blood. Reading the label with the study, this specimen's cell subset or site is: true naive CD4+ T cells. The receptors were gathered from a man aged 25 to 40 with type 1 diabetes.

The J gene is TRBJ1-4, the V gene TRBV7-9; D unresolved. Germline CDR1 SEHNR, CDR2 FQNEAQ (reference sequence). The CDR3 extends over 13 amino acids. V was shortened by 3 bases and J by 4 bases, with 6 bases between the two germline ends. Written as DNA, the CDR3 is TGTGCCAGCAGCTTGCCGGTTAATGAAAAACTGTTTTTT. It translates to CASSLPVNEKLFF.

This rearrangement joins TRBV30 to TRBJ2-7; 11 positions agree with TRBD2. CDR3 length equals 15 residues. Unmatched junction bases numbered 4, after V lost 3 bases and J lost 0 bases. Germline assignment: CDR1 GTSNPN and CDR2 SVGIG (reference sequence). CDR3 amino acids: CAWSAGLADSYEQYF. The DNA for the CDR3 is TGTGCCTGGAGCGCGGGACTAGCGGACTCCTACGAGCAGTACTTC.

The chain joins TRBV28 to TRBJ2-3; D is possibly TRBD2 (6 bases). The germline gives CDR1 MDHEN, CDR2 SYDVKM. The ends were cut back, 3 bases at V and 1 base at J, with 11 bases in the middle. The CDR3 runs to 15 residues. The CDR3 here is CASSLGGSGTDTQYF. The CDR3 DNA follows: TGTGCCAGCAGTTTGGGGGGAAGTGGCACAGATACGCAGTATTTT.

This clone occurred a few times. The rearrangement links TRBV7-9 to TRBJ2-7, with 11 bases matching TRBD1. The ends lost 4 bases at V and 5 bases at J; junction bases unmatched: 4. Germline-derived CDR1 and CDR2 are SEHNR and FQNEAQ (reference sequence). CDR3 length: 14 residues. The chain's CDR3 is CASSSRTGGNEQYF. CDR3 nucleotides: TGTGCCAGCAGCTCCCGGACAGGGGGCAACGAGCAGTACTTC. The whole variable domain, remainder taken from reference TRBV7-9 and TRBJ2-7, is DTGVSQNPRHKITKRGQNVTFRCDPISEHNRLYWYRQTLGQGPEFLTYFQNEAQLEKSRLLSDRFSAERPKGSFSTLEIQRTEQGDSAMYLCASSSRTGGNEQYFGPGTRLTVT.

This clone was seen a handful of times. The V gene is TRBV13, the J gene TRBJ1-1, with TRBD1 identical over 9 bases. The germline V gene has CDR1 PRHDT and CDR2 FYEKMQ (reference sequence). After removal of 6 bases from V and 10 bases from J, the junction contained 12 bases not matched to a gene. The CDR3 is 14 residues long. The CDR3 DNA is TGTGCCAGCAGAGAAACAGGGGGCGCAGGAAGAGCTTTCTTT. It codes for CASRETGGAGRAFF.

The chain combines TRBV14 with TRBJ2-4; TRBD1 matches at 9 bases. Germline CDR1 SGHDN, CDR2 FVKESK. This CDR3 is built from 13 residues. The V segment lost 6 bases and the J segment 6 bases; nucleotides outside the gene matches: 3. The CDR3 region is CASRQGAGNIQYF. In nucleotides, the CDR3 is TGTGCCAGCAGACAGGGGGCAGGAAACATTCAGTACTTC.

Note on this clone: This sample also contains other DNA sequences that code for the same CDR3. V is TRBV7-2 and J is TRBJ2-1; TRBD2 agrees at 9 bases. This CDR3 comprises 15 residues. V was clipped by 1 base and J by 4 bases; unmatched bases: 2. The germline V gene has CDR1 SGHTA and CDR2 FQGNSA. CDR3 bases: TGTGCCAGCAGCTTAGGACTAGCGGTATACAATGAGCAGTTCTTC. Amino acids: CASSLGLAVYNEQFF.

This clone appeared a few times. The sample contains more than one DNA sequence encoding this CDR3. The chain is built from TRBV9 and TRBJ2-3; D is uncertain. V was shortened by 0 bases and J by 0 bases, with 5 bases between the two germline ends. The germline V gene encodes CDR1 SGDLS and CDR2 YYNGEE. The CDR3 is made up of 14 amino acids. DNA of the CDR3: TGTGCCAGCAGCGTAGCAACTAGCACAGATACGCAGTATTTT. Translation: CASSVATSTDTQYF.

This sequence joins TRBV29-1 and TRBJ2-5; 7 nucleotides agree with TRBD1. Germline V gives CDR1 SQVTM, CDR2 ANQGSEA. This CDR3 spans 12 amino acids. Losses at the gene ends were 5 bases for V and 1 base for J; bases not matched to a gene: 1. This CDR3 reads CSVRQGQETQYF. In DNA form, the CDR3 reads TGCAGCGTTAGACAGGGCCAAGAGACCCAGTACTTC. Combining the CDR3 with reference TRBV29-1 and TRBJ2-5 gives the whole variable domain SAVISQKPSRDICQRGTSLTIQCQVDSQVTMMFWYRQQPGQSLTLIATANQGSEATYESGFVIDKFPISRPNLTFSTLTVSNMSPEDSSIYLCSVRQGQETQYFGPGTRLLVL.

This clone was counted between two and nine times. The genes are TRBV30 and TRBJ1-2, with no clear D. From germline, CDR1 is GTSNPN and CDR2 SVGIG (reference sequence). Trimming stripped 0 bases from V and 4 bases from J, with 6 bases between. The CDR3 runs to 12 residues. As DNA, the CDR3 is TGTGCCTGGAGTGTAGAAGCCTATGGCTACACCTTC. Protein sequence: CAWSVEAYGYTF.

This chain uses TRBV27 with TRBJ2-7; tentatively, D is TRBD1 or TRBD2 (5 bases each). V was trimmed by 7 bases and J by 3 bases, leaving 13 bases between them. Germline CDR1 MNHEY, CDR2 SMNVEV (reference sequence). CDR3 length: 13 amino acids. DNA of the CDR3: TGTGCCAGCAAGGGGACCATAGACTACGAGCAGTACTTC. This encodes CASKGTIDYEQYF.

This chain links TRBV6-6 with TRBJ2-3; tentative D call: TRBD1 (5 bases). The length of the CDR3 is 12 residues. Trimming shortened V by 8 bases and J by 6 bases, and 12 bases separated the two germline ends. Germline assignment: CDR1 MNHNY and CDR2 SVGAGI (reference sequence). For the CDR3, the DNA is TGTGCCAGCGGGCAGGGTATGGATACGCAGTATTTT. It translates to CASGQGMDTQYF.

This clone came up a few times. At the DNA level, this CDR3 is encoded by other sequences in the same sample as well. The V and J genes are TRBV18 and TRBJ2-5, with unresolved D. Trimming shortened V by 2 bases and J by 1 base, and 5 bases separated the two germline ends. The CDR3 is 13 residues long. The V gene's germline CDR1 is KGHSH and CDR2 LQKENI. The CDR3 spells CASSPNPQETQYF. The DNA of the CDR3 is TGTGCCAGCTCACCAAACCCCCAAGAGACCCAGTACTTC.

This clone was observed a few times. The rearrangement uses TRBV14 and TRBJ2-3; 10 bases fit TRBD2. The CDR3 covers 16 residues. The V gene end was trimmed by 3 bases and the J gene end by 3 bases; junction bases not matched to a gene: 6. The V gene's germline CDR1 is SGHDN and CDR2 FVKESK. The CDR3 nucleotides read TGTGCCAGCAGCCAGCCTAGCGGGAGTACGACAGATACGCAGTATTTT. Translation: CASSQPSGSTTDTQYF.

The chain links TRBV9 to TRBJ2-3; 10 positions match TRBD2. V shed 4 bases and J 1 base; nucleotides not matched to a gene: 3. The CDR3 is 15 residues long. Germline loops: CDR1 SGDLS, CDR2 YYNGEE. Here the CDR3 reads CASSMGTSGTDTQYF. DNA for the CDR3: TGTGCCAGCAGCATGGGGACTAGCGGCACAGATACGCAGTATTTT.

This clone was recorded a few times. The rearrangement links TRBV7-2 to TRBJ2-1; no clear D gene. There are 13 residues in the CDR3. Germline V gene data show CDR1 as SGHTA and CDR2 as FQGNSA. Trimming took 3 bases from V and 10 from J, leaving 13 bases between them. CDR3 DNA: TGTGCCAGCAGCTTCCTAGACCCTCGGGAGCAGTTCTTC. Translating gives CASSFLDPREQFF.

The genes are TRBV18 and TRBJ2-7; weak D call: TRBD1 (6 bases). CDR3 length: 14 residues. The V gene's germline CDR1 is KGHSH and CDR2 LQKENI. V was trimmed by 6 bases and J by 2 bases, leaving 14 bases between them. CDR3: CASSPPDRTYEQYF. CDR3 bases: TGTGCCAGCTCCCCCCCTGACAGGACCTACGAGCAGTACTTC.

The J gene is TRBJ2-1, the V gene TRBV5-1; D gene unclear. Germline CDR1 is SGHRS and CDR2 is YFSETQ. This CDR3 region has 14 residues. V was clipped by 5 bases and J by 7 bases, with 16 bases between them. CDR3 in DNA: TGCGCCAGCAGTGGCTCTATCCCGGTGAATGAGCAGTTCTTC. This translates into CASSGSIPVNEQFF. Drawing the rest from reference TRBV5-1 and TRBJ2-1, the complete variable domain is KAGVTQTPRYLIKTRGQQVTLSCSPISGHRSVSWYQQTPGQGLQFLFEYFSETQRNKGNFPGRFSGRQFSNSRSEMNVSTLELGDSALYLCASSGSIPVNEQFFGPGTRLTVL.

This clone appeared a few times. V gene TRBV25-1 combines with J gene TRBJ1-2; no reliable D call. Deletions cut 2 bases from V and 6 bases from J, with 19 bases between. CDR1 and CDR2 (germline): MGHDK, SYGVNS. The CDR3 length is 16 residues. The CDR3 protein is CASSEITAYQGHGYTF. The CDR3 nucleotides read TGTGCCAGCAGTGAAATAACGGCTTACCAAGGTCATGGCTACACCTTC.

In its sample, this clone was seen a few times. The chain recombines TRBV29-1 with TRBJ1-1, with 9 positions matching TRBD1. This CDR3 comprises 11 residues. J gave up 11 bases and V 7 bases, and 8 bases lay outside the gene matches. CDR1 is SQVTM, CDR2 ANQGSEA, per germline. The CDR3 DNA follows: TGCAGCGACGACAGGGGGAGTATGGCTTTCTTT. Its protein is CSDDRGSMAFF.

The chain joins TRBV7-8 to TRBJ1-4; D might be TRBD1 (6 bases). V was trimmed by 5 bases and J by 3 bases, leaving 16 bases between them. CDR3 length equals 16 residues. In germline, CDR1 is SGHVS, CDR2 FQNEAQ. The CDR3 DNA sequence: TGTGCCAGCAGCCGCGTCCAGGGGACACCTAATGAAAAACTGTTTTTT. Translation: CASSRVQGTPNEKLFF.